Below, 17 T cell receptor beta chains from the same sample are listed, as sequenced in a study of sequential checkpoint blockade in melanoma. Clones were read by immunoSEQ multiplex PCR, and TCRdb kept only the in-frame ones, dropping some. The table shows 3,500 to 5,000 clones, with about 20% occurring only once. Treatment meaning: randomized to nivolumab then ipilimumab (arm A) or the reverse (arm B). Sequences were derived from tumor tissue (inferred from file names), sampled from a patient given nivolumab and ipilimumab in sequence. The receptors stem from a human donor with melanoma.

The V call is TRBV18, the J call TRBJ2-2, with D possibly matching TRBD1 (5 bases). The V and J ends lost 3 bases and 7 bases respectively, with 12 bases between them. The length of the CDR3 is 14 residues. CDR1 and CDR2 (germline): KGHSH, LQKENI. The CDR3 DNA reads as TGTGCCAGCTCACCTCGGCAGGGCGGCGGGGAGCTGTTTTTT. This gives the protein CASSPRQGGGELFF.

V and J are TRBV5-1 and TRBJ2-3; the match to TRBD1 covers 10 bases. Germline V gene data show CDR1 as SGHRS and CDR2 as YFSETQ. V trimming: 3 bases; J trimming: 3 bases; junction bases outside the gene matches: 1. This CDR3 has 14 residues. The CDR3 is CASSWTGGTDTQYF. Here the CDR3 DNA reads TGCGCCAGCAGCTGGACAGGGGGTACAGATACGCAGTATTTT.

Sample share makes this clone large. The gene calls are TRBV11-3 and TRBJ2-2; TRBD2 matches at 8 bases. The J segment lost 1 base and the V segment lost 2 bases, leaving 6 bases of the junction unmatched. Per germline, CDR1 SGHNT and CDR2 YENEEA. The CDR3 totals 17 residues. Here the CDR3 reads CASSLSSAGVNTGELFF. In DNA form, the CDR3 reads TGTGCCAGCAGCTTATCGTCAGCGGGAGTGAACACCGGGGAGCTGTTTTTT.

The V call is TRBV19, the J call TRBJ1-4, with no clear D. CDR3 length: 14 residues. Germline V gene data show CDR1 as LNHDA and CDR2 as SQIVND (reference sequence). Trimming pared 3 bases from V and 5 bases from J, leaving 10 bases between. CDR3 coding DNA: TGTGCCAGTAGTATCACCAACACCAATGAAAAACTGTTTTTT. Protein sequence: CASSITNTNEKLFF. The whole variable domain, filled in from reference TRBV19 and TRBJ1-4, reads DGGITQSPKYLFRKEGQNVTLSCEQNLNHDAMYWYRQDPGQGLRLIYYSQIVNDFQKGDIAEGYSVSREKKESFPLTVTSAQKNPTAFYLCASSITNTNEKLFFGSGTQLSVL.

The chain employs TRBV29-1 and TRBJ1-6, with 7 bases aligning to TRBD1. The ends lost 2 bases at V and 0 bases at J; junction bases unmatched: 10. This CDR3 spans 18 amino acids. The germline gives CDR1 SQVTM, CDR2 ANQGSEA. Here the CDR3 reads CSVEPGQSDSSYNSPLHF. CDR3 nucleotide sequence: TGCAGCGTTGAACCGGGACAGTCGGATAGCTCCTATAATTCACCCCTCCACTTT.

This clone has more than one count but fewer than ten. The CDR3 is CAWARDTAGYTF. CDR3 coding DNA: TGTGCCTGGGCCCGGGACACCGCCGGCTACACCTTC. The V gene is TRBV30, the J gene TRBJ1-2; possible D gene TRBD1, 6 bases. This CDR3 region has 12 residues. Trimming shortened V by 5 bases and J by 8 bases, and 15 bases separated the two germline ends. In germline, CDR1 is GTSNPN, CDR2 SVGIG (reference sequence).

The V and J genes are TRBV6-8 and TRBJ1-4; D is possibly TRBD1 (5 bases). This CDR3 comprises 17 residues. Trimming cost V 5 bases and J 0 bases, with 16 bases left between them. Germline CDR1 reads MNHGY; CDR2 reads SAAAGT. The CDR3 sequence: CASSDPGGVATNEKLFF. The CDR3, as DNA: TGTGCCAGCAGTGACCCCGGGGGAGTGGCAACTAATGAAAAACTGTTTTTT.

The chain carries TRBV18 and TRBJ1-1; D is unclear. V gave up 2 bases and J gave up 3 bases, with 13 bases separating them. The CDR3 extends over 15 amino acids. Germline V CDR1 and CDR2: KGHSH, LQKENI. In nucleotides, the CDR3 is TGTGCCAGCTCACCATCCTTGGTGTGGGACACTGAAGCTTTCTTT. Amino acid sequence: CASSPSLVWDTEAFF.

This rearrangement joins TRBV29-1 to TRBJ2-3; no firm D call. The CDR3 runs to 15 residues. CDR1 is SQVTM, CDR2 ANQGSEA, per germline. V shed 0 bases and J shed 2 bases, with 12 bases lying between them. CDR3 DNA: TGCAGCGTTGAAGAGCTAGAGAAAAACACAGATACGCAGTATTTT. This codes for CSVEELEKNTDTQYF.

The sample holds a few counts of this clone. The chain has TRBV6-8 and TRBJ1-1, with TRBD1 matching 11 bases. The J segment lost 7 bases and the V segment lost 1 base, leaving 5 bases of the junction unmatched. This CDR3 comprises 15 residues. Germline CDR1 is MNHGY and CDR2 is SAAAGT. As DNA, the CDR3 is TGTGCCAGCAGTTACTACGGACAGGGGGCTGGTGAAGCTTTCTTT. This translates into CASSYYGQGAGEAFF.

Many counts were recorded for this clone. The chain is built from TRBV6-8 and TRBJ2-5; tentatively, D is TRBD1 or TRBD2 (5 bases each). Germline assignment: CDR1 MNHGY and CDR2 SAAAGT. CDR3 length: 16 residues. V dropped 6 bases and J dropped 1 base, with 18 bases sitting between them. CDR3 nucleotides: TGTGCCAGCAGCCTTCTAGGGACCGGCTCCCAAGAGACCCAGTACTTC. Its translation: CASSLLGTGSQETQYF.

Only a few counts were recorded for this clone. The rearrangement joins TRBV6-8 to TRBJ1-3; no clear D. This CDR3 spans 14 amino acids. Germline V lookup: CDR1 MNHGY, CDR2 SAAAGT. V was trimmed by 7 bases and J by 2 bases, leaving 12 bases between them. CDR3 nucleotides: TGTGCCAGCACCTTCAAAACGCCTGGAAACACCATATATTTT. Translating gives CASTFKTPGNTIYF.

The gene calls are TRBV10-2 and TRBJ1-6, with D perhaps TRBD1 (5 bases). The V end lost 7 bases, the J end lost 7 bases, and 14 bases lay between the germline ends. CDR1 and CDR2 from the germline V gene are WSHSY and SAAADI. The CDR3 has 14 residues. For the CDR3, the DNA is TGCGCCAGCACCGAGATGACAGAGAATTCACCCCTCCACTTT. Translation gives CASTEMTENSPLHF.

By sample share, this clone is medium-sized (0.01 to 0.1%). This CDR3 is CASSVGASGSTDTQYF. The CDR3 DNA sequence: TGTGCCAGCAGCGTAGGGGCTAGCGGAAGCACAGATACGCAGTATTTT. V gene TRBV9 combines with J gene TRBJ2-3; 7 bases agree with TRBD2. The V gene's germline CDR1 is SGDLS and CDR2 YYNGEE. V shed 0 bases and J 0 bases; nucleotides not matched to a gene: 4. This CDR3 has 16 residues.

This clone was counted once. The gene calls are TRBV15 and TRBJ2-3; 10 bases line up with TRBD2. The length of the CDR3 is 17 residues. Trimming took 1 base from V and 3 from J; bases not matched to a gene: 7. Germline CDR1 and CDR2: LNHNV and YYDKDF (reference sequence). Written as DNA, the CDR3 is TGTGCCACCAGCAGAGTGGCTAGCGGGAGTTTAACAGATACGCAGTATTTT. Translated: CATSRVASGSLTDTQYF.

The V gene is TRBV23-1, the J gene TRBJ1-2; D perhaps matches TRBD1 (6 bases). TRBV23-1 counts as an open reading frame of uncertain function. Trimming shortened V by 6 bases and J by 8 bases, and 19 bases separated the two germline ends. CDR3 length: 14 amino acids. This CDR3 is CASRTTGGARGYTF. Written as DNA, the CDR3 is TGCGCCAGCAGAACGACAGGAGGGGCGAGAGGCTACACCTTC.

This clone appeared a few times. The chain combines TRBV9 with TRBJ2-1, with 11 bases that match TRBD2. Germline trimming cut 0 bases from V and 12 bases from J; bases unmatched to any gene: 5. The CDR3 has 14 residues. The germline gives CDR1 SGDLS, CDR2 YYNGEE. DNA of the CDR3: TGTGCCAGCAGCGTAGATAGCGGGAGGGCGGTGCAGTTCTTC. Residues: CASSVDSGRAVQFF.